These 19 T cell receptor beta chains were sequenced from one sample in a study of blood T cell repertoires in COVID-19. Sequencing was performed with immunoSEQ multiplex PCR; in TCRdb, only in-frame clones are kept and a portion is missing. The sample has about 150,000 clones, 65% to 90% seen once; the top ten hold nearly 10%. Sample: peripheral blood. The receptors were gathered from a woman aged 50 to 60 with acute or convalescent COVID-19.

As DNA, the CDR3 is TGTGCCAGCAGTCGGGGGGGGCCCGCAGATACGCAGTATTTT. Protein product: CASSRGGPADTQYF. V gene TRBV6-5 combines with J gene TRBJ2-3; 8 nucleotides match TRBD2. Per the germline V gene, CDR1 is MNHEY and CDR2 is SVGAGI. This CDR3 is built from 14 residues. Unmatched junction bases numbered 5, after V lost 5 bases and J lost 4 bases.

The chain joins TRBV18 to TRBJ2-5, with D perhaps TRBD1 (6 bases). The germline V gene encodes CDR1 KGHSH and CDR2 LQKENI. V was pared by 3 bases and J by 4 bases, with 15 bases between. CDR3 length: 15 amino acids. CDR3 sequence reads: CASSPLQGSGETQYF. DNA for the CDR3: TGTGCCAGCTCACCCCTTCAGGGGTCCGGAGAGACCCAGTACTTC.

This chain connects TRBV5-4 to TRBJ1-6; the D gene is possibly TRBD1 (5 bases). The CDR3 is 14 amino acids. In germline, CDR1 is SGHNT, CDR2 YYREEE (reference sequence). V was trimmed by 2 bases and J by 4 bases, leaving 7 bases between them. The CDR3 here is CASSFDRYNSPLHF. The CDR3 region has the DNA TGTGCCAGCAGCTTTGACAGATATAATTCACCCCTCCACTTT.

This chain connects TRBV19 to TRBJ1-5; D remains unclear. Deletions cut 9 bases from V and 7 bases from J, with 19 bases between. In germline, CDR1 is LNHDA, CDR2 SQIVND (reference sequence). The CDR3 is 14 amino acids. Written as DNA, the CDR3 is TGTGCCAGCAAACCCCCAGGTGTATGGCAGCCCCAGCATTTT. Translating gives CASKPPGVWQPQHF.

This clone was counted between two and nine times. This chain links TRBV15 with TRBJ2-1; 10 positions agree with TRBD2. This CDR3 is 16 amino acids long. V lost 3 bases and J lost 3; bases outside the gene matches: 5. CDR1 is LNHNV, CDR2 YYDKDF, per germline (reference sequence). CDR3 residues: CATSSVASGGYNEQFF. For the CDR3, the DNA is TGTGCCACCAGCAGCGTAGCTAGCGGGGGCTACAATGAGCAGTTCTTC.

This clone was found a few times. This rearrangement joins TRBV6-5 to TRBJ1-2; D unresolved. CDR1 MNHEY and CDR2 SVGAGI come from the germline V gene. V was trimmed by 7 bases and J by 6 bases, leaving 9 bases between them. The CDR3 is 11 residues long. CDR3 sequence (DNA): TGTGCCAGCAAAGAGTACGATGGCTACACCTTC. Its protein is CASKEYDGYTF.

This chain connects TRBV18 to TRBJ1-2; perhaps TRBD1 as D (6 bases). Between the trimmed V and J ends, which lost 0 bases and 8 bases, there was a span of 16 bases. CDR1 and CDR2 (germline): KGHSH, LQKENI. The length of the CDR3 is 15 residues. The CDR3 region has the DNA TGTGCCAGCTCACCACCAACAGGGTTATCAGGCGGCTACACCTTC. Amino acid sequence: CASSPPTGLSGGYTF.

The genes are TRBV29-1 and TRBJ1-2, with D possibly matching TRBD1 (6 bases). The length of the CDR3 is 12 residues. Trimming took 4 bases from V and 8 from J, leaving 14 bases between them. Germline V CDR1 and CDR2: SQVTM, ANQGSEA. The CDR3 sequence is CSVANRERGYTF. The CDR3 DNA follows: TGCAGCGTTGCAAACAGGGAGAGGGGCTACACCTTC.

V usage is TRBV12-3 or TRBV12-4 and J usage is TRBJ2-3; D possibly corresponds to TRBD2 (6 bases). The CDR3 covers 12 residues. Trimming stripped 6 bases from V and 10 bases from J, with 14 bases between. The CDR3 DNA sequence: TGTGCCAGCAGCAATCCTAGCGATCCGCAGTATTTT. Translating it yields CASSNPSDPQYF.

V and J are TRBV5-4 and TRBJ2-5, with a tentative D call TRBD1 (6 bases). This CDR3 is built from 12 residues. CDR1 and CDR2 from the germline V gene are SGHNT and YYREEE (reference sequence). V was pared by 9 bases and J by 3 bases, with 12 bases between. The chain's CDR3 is CATNRQEETQYF. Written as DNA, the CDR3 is TGTGCCACCAATAGACAGGAAGAGACCCAGTACTTC.

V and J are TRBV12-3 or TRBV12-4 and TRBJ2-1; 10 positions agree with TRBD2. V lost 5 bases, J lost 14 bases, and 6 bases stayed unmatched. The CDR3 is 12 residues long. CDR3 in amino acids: CASSPTSGTEFF. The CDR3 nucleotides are TGTGCCAGCAGTCCTACTAGCGGGACGGAGTTCTTC.

Here the CDR3 reads CASSLGPSGTQYF. Written as DNA, the CDR3 is TGTGCCAGCAGCTTGGGGCCTAGCGGTACGCAGTATTTT. V and J are TRBV5-6 and TRBJ2-3, with 7 bases matching TRBD2. The germline V gene encodes CDR1 SGHDT and CDR2 YYEEEE. This CDR3 spans 13 amino acids. V was clipped by 0 bases and J by 8 bases; unmatched bases: 3.

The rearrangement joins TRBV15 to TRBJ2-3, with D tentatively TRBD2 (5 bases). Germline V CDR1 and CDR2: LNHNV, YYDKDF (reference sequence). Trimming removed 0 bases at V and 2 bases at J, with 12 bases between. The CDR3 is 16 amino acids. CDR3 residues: CATSRDGRTSTDTQYF. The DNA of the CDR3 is TGTGCCACCAGCAGAGACGGCAGGACTTCCACAGATACGCAGTATTTT.

The CDR3 loop is CASSLDPGSHYGYTF. The CDR3, as DNA: TGTGCCAGCAGCTTAGACCCCGGGTCCCACTATGGCTACACCTTC. The chain combines TRBV7-3 with TRBJ1-2; D remains unclear. With 2 bases removed from V and 3 bases from J, the gap between germline ends came to 13 bases. The CDR3 has 15 amino acids. Germline V lookup: CDR1 SGHTA, CDR2 FQGTGA.

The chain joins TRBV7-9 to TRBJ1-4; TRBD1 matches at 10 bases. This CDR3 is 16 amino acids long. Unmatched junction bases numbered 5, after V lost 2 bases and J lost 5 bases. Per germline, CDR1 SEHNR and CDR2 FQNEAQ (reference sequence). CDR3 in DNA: TGTGCCAGCAGCTTATATTGGGGACAGGGGAATGAAAAACTGTTTTTT. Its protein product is CASSLYWGQGNEKLFF.

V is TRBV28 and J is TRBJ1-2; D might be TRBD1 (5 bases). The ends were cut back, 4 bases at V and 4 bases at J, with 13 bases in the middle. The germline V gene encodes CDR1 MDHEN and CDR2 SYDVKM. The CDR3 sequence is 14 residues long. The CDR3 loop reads CASSSPGGSYGYTF. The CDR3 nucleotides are TGTGCCAGCAGTTCTCCGGGGGGAAGCTATGGCTACACCTTC.

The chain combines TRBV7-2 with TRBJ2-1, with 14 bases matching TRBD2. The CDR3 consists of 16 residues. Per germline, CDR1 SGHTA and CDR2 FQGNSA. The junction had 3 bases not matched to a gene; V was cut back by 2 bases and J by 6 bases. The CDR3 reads CASSLMGLAGANEQFF. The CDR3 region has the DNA TGTGCCAGCAGCTTAATGGGACTAGCGGGGGCCAATGAGCAGTTCTTC.

The CDR3: CASSQATTSNAYEQYF. Here the CDR3 DNA reads TGTGCCAGCAGCCAGGCGACTACCTCCAATGCCTACGAGCAGTACTTC. V is TRBV4-2 and J is TRBJ2-7; the D gene is possibly TRBD2 (5 bases). Trimming removed 3 bases from V and 2 bases from J, with 17 bases in between. CDR1 and CDR2 from the germline V gene are LGHNA and YNFKEQ. CDR3 length: 16 amino acids.

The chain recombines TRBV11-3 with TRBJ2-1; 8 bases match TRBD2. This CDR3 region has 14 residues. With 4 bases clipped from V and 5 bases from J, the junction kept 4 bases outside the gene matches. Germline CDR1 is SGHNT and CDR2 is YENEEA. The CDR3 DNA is TGTGCCAGCAGCTCCGGGGGGGGCAACAATGAGCAGTTCTTC. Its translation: CASSSGGGNNEQFF. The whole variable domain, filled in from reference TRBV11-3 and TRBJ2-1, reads EAGVVQSPRYKIIEKKQPVAFWCNPISGHNTLYWYLQNLGQGPELLIRYENEEAVDDSQLPKDRFSAERLKGVDSTLKIQPAELGDSAVYLCASSSGGGNNEQFFGPGTRLTVL.